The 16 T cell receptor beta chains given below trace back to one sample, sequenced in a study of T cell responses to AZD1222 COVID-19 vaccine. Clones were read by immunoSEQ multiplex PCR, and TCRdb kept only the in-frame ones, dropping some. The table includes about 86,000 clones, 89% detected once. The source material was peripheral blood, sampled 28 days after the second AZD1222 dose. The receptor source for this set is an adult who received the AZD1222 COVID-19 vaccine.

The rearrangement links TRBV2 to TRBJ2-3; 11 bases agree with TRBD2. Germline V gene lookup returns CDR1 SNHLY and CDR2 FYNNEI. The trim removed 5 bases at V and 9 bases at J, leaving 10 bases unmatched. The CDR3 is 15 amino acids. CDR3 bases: TGTGCCAGCAGTTTGACTAGCGGGGTTGCAGGGACGCAGTATTTT. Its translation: CASSLTSGVAGTQYF.

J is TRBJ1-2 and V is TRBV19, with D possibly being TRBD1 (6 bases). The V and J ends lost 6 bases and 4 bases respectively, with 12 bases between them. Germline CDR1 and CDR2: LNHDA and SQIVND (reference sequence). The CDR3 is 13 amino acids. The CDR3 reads CASRKTGTYGYTF. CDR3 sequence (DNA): TGTGCCAGTAGAAAAACAGGGACCTATGGCTACACCTTC.

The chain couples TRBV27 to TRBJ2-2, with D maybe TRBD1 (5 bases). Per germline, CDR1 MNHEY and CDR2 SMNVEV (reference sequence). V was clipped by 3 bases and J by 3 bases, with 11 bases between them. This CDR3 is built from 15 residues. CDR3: CASSFSGSDTGELFF. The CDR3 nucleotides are TGTGCCAGCAGTTTTTCAGGGTCGGACACCGGGGAGCTGTTTTTT.

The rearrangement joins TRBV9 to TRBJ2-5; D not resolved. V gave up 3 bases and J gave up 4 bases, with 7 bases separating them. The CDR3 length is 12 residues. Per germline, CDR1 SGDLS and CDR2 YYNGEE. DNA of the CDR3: TGTGCCAGCAGCGGTCTAGGAGAGACCCAGTACTTC. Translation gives CASSGLGETQYF.

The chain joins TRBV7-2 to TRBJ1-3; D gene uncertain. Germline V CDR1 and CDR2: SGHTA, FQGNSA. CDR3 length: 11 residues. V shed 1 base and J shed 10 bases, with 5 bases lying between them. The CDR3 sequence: CASSLVGTIYF. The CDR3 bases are TGTGCCAGCAGCTTAGTAGGGACCATATATTTT.

The CDR3 spells CASSQDGGAVNQPQHF. As DNA, the CDR3 is TGTGCCAGCAGCCAAGATGGGGGGGCAGTGAATCAGCCCCAGCATTTT. The chain combines TRBV4-2 with TRBJ1-5; D may be TRBD1 (6 bases). CDR3 length equals 16 residues. V lost 0 bases, J lost 4 bases, and 13 bases lay in between. Germline CDR1 reads LGHNA; CDR2 reads YNFKEQ.

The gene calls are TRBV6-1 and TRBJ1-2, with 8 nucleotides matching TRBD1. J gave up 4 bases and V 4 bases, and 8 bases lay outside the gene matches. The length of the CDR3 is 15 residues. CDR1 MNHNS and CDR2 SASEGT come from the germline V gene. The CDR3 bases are TGTGCCAGCAGTGCAGCGACAGGGGAAGTCTATGGCTACACCTTC. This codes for CASSAATGEVYGYTF.

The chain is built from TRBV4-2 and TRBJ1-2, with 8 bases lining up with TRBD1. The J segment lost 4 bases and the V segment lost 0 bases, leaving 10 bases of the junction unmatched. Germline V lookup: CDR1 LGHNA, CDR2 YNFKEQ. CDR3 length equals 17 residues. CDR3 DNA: TGTGCCAGCAGCCAAGAGTTGGAACAGGGGGTACGCTATGGCTACACCTTC. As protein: CASSQELEQGVRYGYTF.

CDR3 in DNA: TGTGCCAGCAGTTACGACAGGGGGGTGAGGGATGAAAAACTGTTTTTT. It is translated as CASSYDRGVRDEKLFF. J is TRBJ1-4 and V is TRBV6-5; 9 bases map to TRBD1. V was pared by 2 bases and J by 6 bases, with 7 bases of the junction left unmatched. This CDR3 contains 16 residues. The germline gives CDR1 MNHEY, CDR2 SVGAGI.

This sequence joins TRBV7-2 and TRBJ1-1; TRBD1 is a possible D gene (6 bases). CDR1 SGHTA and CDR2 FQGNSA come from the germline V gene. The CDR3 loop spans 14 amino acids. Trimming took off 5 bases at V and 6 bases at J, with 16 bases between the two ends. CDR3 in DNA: TGTGCCAGCAGCCCAACCAGGGGAGGTGCTGAAGCTTTCTTT. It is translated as CASSPTRGGAEAFF.

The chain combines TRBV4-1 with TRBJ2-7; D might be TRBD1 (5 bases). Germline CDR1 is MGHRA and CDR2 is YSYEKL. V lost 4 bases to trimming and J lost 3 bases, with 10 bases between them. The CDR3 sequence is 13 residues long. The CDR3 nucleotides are TGCGCCAGCAGCCCAAATCAGGGCTACGAGCAGTACGTC. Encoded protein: CASSPNQGYEQYV.

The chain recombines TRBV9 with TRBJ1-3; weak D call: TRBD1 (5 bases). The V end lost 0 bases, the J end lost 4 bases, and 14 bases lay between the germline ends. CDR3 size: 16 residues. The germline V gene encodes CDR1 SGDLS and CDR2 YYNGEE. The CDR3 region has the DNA TGTGCCAGCAGCGTAGGATTTGGGGCCGGCGGAAACACCATATATTTT. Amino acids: CASSVGFGAGGNTIYF.

The CDR3 DNA sequence: TGTGCCAGCAGCTTACTTGGTGACAATGAGCAGTTCTTC. Translation gives CASSLLGDNEQFF. The J gene is TRBJ2-1, the V gene TRBV7-6, with D hard to call. CDR1 and CDR2 from the germline V gene are SGHVS and FNYEAQ. The germline V and J ends were trimmed by 2 bases and 5 bases, with 7 bases remaining between them. The CDR3 has 13 residues. Based on the CDR3 plus reference TRBV7-6 and TRBJ2-1, the full variable domain is GAGVSQSPRYKVTKRGQDVALRCDPISGHVSLYWYRQALGQGPEFLTYFNYEAQQDKSGLPNDRFSAERPEGSISTLTIQRTEQRDSAMYRCASSLLGDNEQFFGPGTRLTVL.

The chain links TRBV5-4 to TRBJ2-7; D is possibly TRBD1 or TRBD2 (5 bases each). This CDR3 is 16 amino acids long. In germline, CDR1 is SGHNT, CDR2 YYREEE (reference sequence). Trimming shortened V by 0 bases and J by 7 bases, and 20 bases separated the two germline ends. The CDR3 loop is CASSLGGARPHREQYV. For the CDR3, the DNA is TGTGCCAGCAGCTTGGGAGGGGCCCGACCCCATAGGGAGCAGTACGTC.

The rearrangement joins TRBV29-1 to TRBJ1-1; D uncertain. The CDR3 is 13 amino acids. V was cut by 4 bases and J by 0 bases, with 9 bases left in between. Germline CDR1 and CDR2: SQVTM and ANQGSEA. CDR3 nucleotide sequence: TGCAGCGTTGGGAATAGGATGAACACTGAAGCTTTCTTT. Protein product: CSVGNRMNTEAFF.

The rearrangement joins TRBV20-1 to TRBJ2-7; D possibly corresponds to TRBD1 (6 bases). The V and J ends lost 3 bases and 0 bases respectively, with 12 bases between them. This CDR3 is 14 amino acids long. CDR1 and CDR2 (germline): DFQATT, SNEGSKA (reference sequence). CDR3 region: CSASARGDSYEQYV. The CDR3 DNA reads TGCAGTGCTAGTGCCAGGGGAGACTCCTACGAGCAGTACGTC.